Each of the 14 T cell receptor beta chains below was sequenced from the same sample in a study of T-cell memory formation after mild COVID-19. TCRdb processed the 5' RACE reads anew with MiXCR; each CDR3 protein has one entry. The sample lists about 350,000 distinct CDR3 sequences; around 15% were seen once. Sequences were obtained from PBMCs or a T cell subset sorted from them (not recorded which). These receptors were obtained from a man aged 18 to 30 who had mild COVID-19 (a few samples of this study predate the infection). Cell type and time point are not known.

This clonotype was counted ten times or more. The chain carries TRBV6-5 and TRBJ1-1; unclear D gene. V shed 0 bases and J shed 4 bases, with 18 bases lying between them. Germline V CDR1 and CDR2: MNHEY, SVGAGI. CDR3 size: 17 residues. This CDR3 is CASSYSYSGIGGTEAFF. The CDR3 coding sequence is TGTGCCAGCAGTTACTCGTATTCGGGGATCGGTGGCACTGAAGCTTTCTTT.

This clonotype came up a few times. The CDR3 DNA follows: TGTGCCAGCAGCCAAGAGCGGAGCCCCCATTCACCCCTCCACTTT. It is translated as CASSQERSPHSPLHF. The chain carries TRBV3-1 and TRBJ1-6; D is ambiguous. There are 15 residues in the CDR3. Germline CDR1 reads LGHDT; CDR2 reads YNNKEL (reference sequence). Trimming took 0 bases from V and 8 from J, leaving 11 bases between them.

This sequence joins TRBV12-3 or TRBV12-4 and TRBJ1-3; D is uncertain. With 2 bases removed from V and 2 bases from J, the gap between germline ends came to 7 bases. The CDR3 sequence is 14 residues long. The CDR3 bases are TGTGCCAGCAGTTTATTCAGCGCTGGAAACACCATATATTTT. Its protein product is CASSLFSAGNTIYF.

This clonotype was seen more than once but under ten times. The chain employs TRBV12-3 or TRBV12-4 and TRBJ2-1; unclear D gene. Trimming shortened V by 3 bases and J by 6 bases, and 6 bases separated the two germline ends. The CDR3 loop spans 12 amino acids. The CDR3 region has the DNA TGTGCCAGCAGTTTCCCAGTCAATGAGCAGTTCTTC. This codes for CASSFPVNEQFF.

This chain connects TRBV7-8 to TRBJ2-2; 9 bases are shared with TRBD2. Losses at the gene ends were 4 bases for V and 7 bases for J; bases not matched to a gene: 7. This CDR3 comprises 15 residues. Looked up from germline, CDR1 is SGHVS and CDR2 is FQNEAQ. DNA of the CDR3: TGTGCCAGCAGCTCGCGGGGGGGCCGAGGCGGGGAGCTGTTTTTT. It is translated as CASSSRGGRGGELFF.

The V call is TRBV7-2, the J call TRBJ2-1; 8 nucleotides align to TRBD2. CDR1 is SGHTA, CDR2 FQGNSA, per germline. The CDR3 runs to 16 residues. The J segment lost 4 bases and the V segment lost 1 base, leaving 6 bases of the junction unmatched. The CDR3 nucleotides are TGTGCCAGCAGCTTAGGGGGACTAGGGGTTTACAATGAGCAGTTCTTC. It translates to CASSLGGLGVYNEQFF.

The J gene is TRBJ2-3, the V gene TRBV7-3, with D hard to call. The CDR3 is 18 residues long. The germline CDR1 and CDR2 sequences are SGHTA and FQGTGA. V was shortened by 4 bases and J by 0 bases, with 20 bases between the two germline ends. The CDR3: CASSSPGRGTVSTDTQYF. In DNA form, the CDR3 reads TGTGCCAGCAGCTCCCCTGGTCGAGGAACCGTTAGCACAGATACGCAGTATTTT. Combining the CDR3 with reference TRBV7-3 and TRBJ2-3 gives the whole variable domain GAGVSQTPSNKVTEKGKYVELRCDPISGHTALYWYRQSLGQGPEFLIYFQGTGAADDSGLPNDRFFAVRPEGSVSTLKIQRTERGDSAVYLCASSSPGRGTVSTDTQYFGPGTRLTVL.

The CDR3 nucleotides are TGTGCCAGCTCACCGACGGAGAATCAGCCCCAGCATTTT. This translates into CASSPTENQPQHF. This sequence joins TRBV18 and TRBJ1-5; no firm D call. The V and J ends lost 3 bases and 4 bases respectively, with 7 bases between them. CDR1 and CDR2 from the germline V gene are KGHSH and LQKENI. The CDR3 runs to 13 residues.

There are a few counts of this clonotype. The gene calls are TRBV7-3 and TRBJ2-7, with 7 bases fitting TRBD2. Looked up from germline, CDR1 is SGHTA and CDR2 is FQGTGA. V gave up 0 bases and J gave up 12 bases; unmatched junction bases: 11. The CDR3 extends over 14 amino acids. CDR3 sequence reads: CASSLTGGSSDRYF. DNA for the CDR3: TGTGCCAGCAGCTTAACCGGGGGGAGTTCGGATCGGTACTTC. Full variable domain (rest looked up from reference TRBV7-3 and TRBJ2-7): GAGVSQTPSNKVTEKGKYVELRCDPISGHTALYWYRQSLGQGPEFLIYFQGTGAADDSGLPNDRFFAVRPEGSVSTLKIQRTERGDSAVYLCASSLTGGSSDRYFGPGTRLTVT.

The V gene is TRBV4-1, the J gene TRBJ1-2, with D unresolved. There are 15 residues in the CDR3. Germline V lookup: CDR1 MGHRA, CDR2 YSYEKL. V dropped 4 bases and J dropped 0 bases, with 12 bases sitting between them. The CDR3 coding sequence is TGCGCCAGCAGCCTGCCGACATATACTAACTATGGCTACACCTTC. Amino acids: CASSLPTYTNYGYTF.

The chain employs TRBV7-3 and TRBJ2-2; possibly TRBD1 or TRBD2 for D (5 bases each). The CDR3 consists of 16 residues. The V gene lost 0 bases and the J gene lost 7 bases, with 15 bases spanning the gap. Germline V gene lookup returns CDR1 SGHTA and CDR2 FQGTGA. The CDR3 nucleotides read TGTGCCAGCAGCTTAACGGGACCCCCTCGTCGCGGGGAGCTGTTTTTT. Translation gives CASSLTGPPRRGELFF. Using reference TRBV7-3 and TRBJ2-2 for the parts outside the CDR3, the full variable domain is GAGVSQTPSNKVTEKGKYVELRCDPISGHTALYWYRQSLGQGPEFLIYFQGTGAADDSGLPNDRFFAVRPEGSVSTLKIQRTERGDSAVYLCASSLTGPPRRGELFFGEGSRLTVL.

There are a few counts of this clonotype. CDR3 in amino acids: CASSQSGQDGAQYF. The CDR3 DNA reads as TGTGCCAGCAGCCAGAGCGGGCAGGACGGGGCCCAGTACTTC. V is TRBV7-9 and J is TRBJ2-5; tentatively, D is TRBD2 (6 bases). V lost 5 bases to trimming and J lost 9 bases, with 19 bases between them. CDR1 and CDR2 (germline): SEHNR, FQNEAQ (reference sequence). CDR3 size: 14 residues.

The chain uses TRBV4-1 and TRBJ2-1, with D hard to call. The CDR3 extends over 15 amino acids. V was cut by 1 base and J by 6 bases, with 13 bases left in between. Germline CDR1 reads MGHRA; CDR2 reads YSYEKL. CDR3 loop: CASSQGLGSRNEQFF. The CDR3 DNA reads TGCGCCAGCAGCCAAGGGCTGGGCAGTCGCAATGAGCAGTTCTTC.

About this clonotype itself: This may come from a read error, since a much larger clone is one base off. In nucleotides, the CDR3 is TGCGCCAGCAGCCAGGGGACAGGGGCCGGGGAGCTGTTTTTT. This sequence encodes CASSQGTGAGELFF. The chain has TRBV4-1 and TRBJ2-2; TRBD1 matches at 10 bases. Germline CDR1 is MGHRA and CDR2 is YSYEKL. This CDR3 has 14 amino acids. With V trimmed by 3 bases and J by 6 bases, 1 base remained unmatched.